This paragraph reports one T cell receptor beta chain. Its antigen target is currently unknown. No quality values exist for individual bases; no much larger clone is one base distant. The entry originates in a study of blood T cell repertoires in COVID-19 (dated by TCRdb to the early 2020s). Notes on the research overall: Collaborator samples came from the United States, Italy and Spain and covered acute and convalescent phases of COVID-19. Subjects who had been exposed to COVID-19, were actively infected with it, or had recovered from it provided the deeply sampled blood TCRbeta repertoires that made up the dataset. Samples came from the ongoing ImmuneRACE study (first 160 participants) plus 1,254 subjects from 6 global collaborators. The prospective study material was composed of cDNA or gDNA derived from T cells, B-cell-depleted T cells, or PBMCs. Where available, HLA class I and class II types were taken from metadata supplied by the sample provider and were not determined by assay-based typing. The repertoires were released in a freely available public database meant as a resource for research on the immune response to SARS-CoV-2. The sample metadata nearly always contained a de-identified subject ID, COVID-19 status, age in years and sex. The paper's findings and limits, for the study overall: Clinical and demographic metadata were provided uncurated, with the amount varying by source and participant.

The collaborating institutions used their own protocols to collect whole blood in K2EDTA tubes. For TCRbeta analysis, collaborators shipped samples as frozen whole blood, isolated PBMCs, or DNA extracted from either of those sample types. The immunoSEQ Assay, a bias-controlled multiplex PCR, was used to amplify TCRbeta CDR3 regions from genomic DNA. The authors' pipeline ran thus. Within the assay, amplification of reference gene primers was used to estimate how many nucleated cells each sample contained. Sequence reads were collapsed and filtered to measure the absolute abundance of every unique TCRbeta CDR3 rearrangement. For each sample, productive Simpson clonality was calculated as the square root of Simpson's diversity index across productive rearrangements. The table was pulled from immuneACCESS by TCRdb, which kept in-frame rearrangements only. Such tables lose some clones; where checked, under half of the loss comes from unresolved V genes, and the rest has no known cause. The DNA gave D and trimming, while V, J and clone size come from that table. The sample table shows 35,000 to 55,000 clones, and 90% are seen once. The biggest ten clones account for around 2.9% of the sample.

V and J lose 2 bases and 2 bases, and a span of 5 bases separates them. CDR1 and CDR2, looked up from the germline V gene, are MNHEY and SVGAGI. The CDR3 contains 13 residues, cysteine and phenylalanine counted. Left in the record is the CDR3 DNA by itself, 39 bases read in frame from the first base. In this chain, TRBV6-5 is recombined with TRBJ2-3; a confident D gene designation cannot be given. This receptor was identified in a man aged 50-59 years with active COVID-19. Material for sequencing was peripheral blood. The nucleotide sequence reads TGTGCCAGCAGTTACGACATCACAGATACGCAGTATTTT. This codes for CASSYDITDTQYF.